The sequence of this T cell receptor (beta chain) was determined in a study of beta chain features in type 1 diabetes. With respect to this clone: Its specificity is unknown.

Looked up from germline, CDR1 is SGHRS and CDR2 is YFSETQ. V shed 2 bases and J shed 3 bases, with 8 bases lying between them. The CDR3 contains 14 residues. The sequenced template was cDNA made from the entire isolated RNA. Only in-frame clones appear in the TCRdb table, and some are missing; sequencing was by immunoSEQ multiplex PCR. Of a few hundred thousand clones listed, 14% are singletons. Study-level findings and limits: Among patients with Type 1 diabetes, TCRB CDR3s were moderately but significantly shorter in every one of the four CD4+ subsets. Healthy donors had naive, central memory and Treg TCRB repertoires that appeared less similar than those seen among patients.

V is TRBV5-1 and J is TRBJ1-4; a possible D gene is TRBD1 (6 bases). Sample: naive CD4+ T cells from blood. This TCR came from a man under 40 with type 1 diabetes. The CDR3 is CASSLGQSNEKLFF. CDR3 DNA sequence: TGCGCCAGCAGCTTAGGACAGTCTAATGAAAAACTGTTTTTT.